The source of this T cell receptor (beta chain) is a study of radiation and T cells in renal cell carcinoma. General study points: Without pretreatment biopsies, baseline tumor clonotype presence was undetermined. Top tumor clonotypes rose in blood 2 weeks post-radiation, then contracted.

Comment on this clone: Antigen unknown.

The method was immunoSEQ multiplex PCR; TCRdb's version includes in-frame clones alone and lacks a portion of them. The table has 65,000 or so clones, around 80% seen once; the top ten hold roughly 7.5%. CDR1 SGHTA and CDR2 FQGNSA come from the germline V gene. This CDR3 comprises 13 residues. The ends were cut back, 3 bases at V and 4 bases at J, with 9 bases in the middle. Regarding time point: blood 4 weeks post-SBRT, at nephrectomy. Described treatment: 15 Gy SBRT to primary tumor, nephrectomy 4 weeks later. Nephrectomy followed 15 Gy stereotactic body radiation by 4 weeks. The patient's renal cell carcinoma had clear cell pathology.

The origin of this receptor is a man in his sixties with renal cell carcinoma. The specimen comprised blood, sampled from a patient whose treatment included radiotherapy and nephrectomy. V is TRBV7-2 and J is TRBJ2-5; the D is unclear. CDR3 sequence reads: CASSFGVAETQYF. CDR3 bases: TGTGCCAGCAGCTTTGGGGTAGCAGAGACCCAGTACTTC.